The 16 T cell receptor beta chains below all came from one sample that was sequenced in a study of beta chain features in type 1 diabetes. Reverse transcription of all isolated RNA meant that expressed TCRB transcripts were sequenced. Produced via immunoSEQ multiplex PCR; TCRdb's table is partial and in-frame only. The sample consists of over 300,000 clones, 8% of them appearing once. The specimen was central memory CD4+ T cells from blood. Receptors were obtained from a woman under 30 in good health.

This clone was seen more than once but under ten times. V gene TRBV6-4 combines with J gene TRBJ2-7; maybe TRBD2 (7 bases). V was pared by 0 bases and J by 9 bases, with 18 bases between. The CDR3 length is 15 residues. Germline values: CDR1 MRHNA, CDR2 SNTAGT. CDR3 residues: CASSDSSIEGGWQYF. The CDR3, as DNA: TGTGCCAGCAGTGACTCGTCGATCGAGGGGGGGTGGCAGTACTTC.

This clone was seen only a few times. The chain uses TRBV11-1 and TRBJ1-5; maybe TRBD1 (5 bases). Germline-derived CDR1 and CDR2 are SGHAT and FQDESV (reference sequence). The V end was cut by 4 bases, the J end by 5 bases, with 9 bases between. The CDR3 runs to 13 residues. This chain's CDR3 is CASSSGMDQPQHF. The DNA of the CDR3 is TGTGCCAGCAGCTCAGGGATGGATCAGCCCCAGCATTTT.

This clone has only a few counts. The chain combines TRBV6-5 with TRBJ2-7; D is possibly TRBD1 (5 bases). V shed 5 bases and J shed 8 bases, with 13 bases lying between them. The V gene's germline CDR1 is MNHEY and CDR2 SVGAGI. CDR3 length: 12 amino acids. CDR3 sequence (DNA): TGTGCCAGCAGTCCGGTAGGGGCACAGCAGTACTTC. Encoded protein: CASSPVGAQQYF.

The chain uses TRBV7-6 and TRBJ2-2; D is uncertain. Per the germline V gene, CDR1 is SGHVS and CDR2 is FNYEAQ. The CDR3 covers 14 residues. V lost 6 bases, J lost 5 bases, and 13 bases lay in between. CDR3 DNA: TGTGCCAGCAGGCTCGTTGGGTTAACCGGGGAGCTGTTTTTT. It specifies CASRLVGLTGELFF.

In this sample, this clone turned up a few times. The rearrangement uses TRBV7-8 and TRBJ1-4, with D unclear. Trimming took 0 bases from V and 3 from J, leaving 8 bases between them. Germline V lookup: CDR1 SGHVS, CDR2 FQNEAQ. This CDR3 has 15 residues. This chain's CDR3 is CASSLARVSNEKLFF. CDR3 in DNA: TGTGCCAGCAGCTTAGCCCGGGTTTCTAATGAAAAACTGTTTTTT.

This clone came up many times. The chain carries TRBV28 and TRBJ2-5; no reliable D call. V gave up 6 bases and J gave up 5 bases, with 10 bases separating them. CDR1 is MDHEN, CDR2 SYDVKM, per germline. This CDR3 region has 12 residues. The CDR3 nucleotides are TGTGCCAGCAGGGGCATCGGGGAGACCCAGTACTTC. As protein: CASRGIGETQYF.

About this clone itself: Other DNA sequences from this sample encode an identical CDR3 as well. The chain is built from TRBV29-1 and TRBJ2-3; 7 positions match TRBD1. From germline, CDR1 is SQVTM and CDR2 ANQGSEA. V shed 6 bases, J shed 2 bases, and the junction held 17 bases outside the gene matches. CDR3 length equals 17 residues. DNA for the CDR3: TGCAGCGTCGCAGGTGTGGGTCGACAGGGAGACACAGATACGCAGTATTTT. Its protein product is CSVAGVGRQGDTDTQYF.

J is TRBJ1-1 and V is TRBV6-5; 9 bases fit TRBD1. Germline V gives CDR1 MNHEY, CDR2 SVGAGI. The CDR3 totals 13 residues. V gave up 5 bases and J gave up 5 bases; unmatched junction bases: 3. In DNA, the CDR3 is TGTGCCAGCAGTGAACAGGGGGCGACTGAAGCTTTCTTT. The encoded protein is CASSEQGATEAFF.

In its sample, this clone was seen a few times. V usage is TRBV7-8 and J usage is TRBJ2-1, with D uncertain. This CDR3 region has 13 residues. CDR1 and CDR2 (germline): SGHVS, FQNEAQ. Trimming took off 3 bases at V and 9 bases at J, with 12 bases between the two ends. The CDR3 nucleotides are TGTGCCAGCAGCTTGGGTGAAGTAGGTGAGCAGTTCTTC. This gives the protein CASSLGEVGEQFF.

This clone was seen only a few times. The chain links TRBV5-1 to TRBJ2-7; 9 bases align to TRBD1. After removal of 5 bases from V and 6 bases from J, the junction contained 12 bases not matched to a gene. CDR1 and CDR2 (germline): SGHRS, YFSETQ. CDR3 length equals 15 residues. CDR3: CASRPTGTGLAEQYF. The CDR3 DNA sequence: TGCGCCAGCAGACCTACCGGGACAGGGTTGGCCGAGCAGTACTTC. The variable domain in full, with the rest retrieved from reference TRBV5-1 and TRBJ2-7, is KAGVTQTPRYLIKTRGQQVTLSCSPISGHRSVSWYQQTPGQGLQFLFEYFSETQRNKGNFPGRFSGRQFSNSRSEMNVSTLELGDSALYLCASRPTGTGLAEQYFGPGTRLTVT.

This clone was seen a handful of times. The chain recombines TRBV29-1 with TRBJ1-1; D is possibly TRBD1 (5 bases). Trimming pared 2 bases from V and 6 bases from J, leaving 10 bases between. This CDR3 has 12 residues. The germline V gene has CDR1 SQVTM and CDR2 ANQGSEA. CDR3 DNA sequence: TGCAGCGTTGAAAAGGCAGGGTCTGAAGCTTTCTTT. It specifies CSVEKAGSEAFF.

This clone showed up just a few times. The rearrangement links TRBV5-1 to TRBJ2-7; possible D gene TRBD2, 5 bases. The ends were cut back, 3 bases at V and 3 bases at J, with 13 bases in the middle. The CDR3 extends over 14 amino acids. CDR1 is SGHRS and CDR2 is YFSETQ in the germline V gene. CDR3 loop: CASSSGGSVYEQYF. The CDR3 DNA follows: TGCGCCAGCAGCTCCGGAGGTTCTGTCTACGAGCAGTACTTC.

This clone was observed a few times. This chain joins TRBV9 and TRBJ2-7; D gene uncertain. Deletions cut 3 bases from V and 2 bases from J, with 15 bases between. The CDR3 has 15 residues. The germline gives CDR1 SGDLS, CDR2 YYNGEE. In DNA form, the CDR3 reads TGTGCCAGCAGCGCCGATCCTCAGGTTGCCTACGAGCAGTACTTC. This translates into CASSADPQVAYEQYF.

V is TRBV7-9 and J is TRBJ2-1, with TRBD1 as a possible D gene (6 bases). V lost 1 base, J lost 9 bases, and 16 bases lay in between. In germline, CDR1 is SEHNR, CDR2 FQNEAQ (reference sequence). The CDR3 is made up of 15 amino acids. This CDR3 is CASSLDGTRVSEQFF. The CDR3, as DNA: TGTGCCAGCAGCTTAGACGGGACACGGGTCTCTGAGCAGTTCTTC.

This chain connects TRBV28 to TRBJ2-1, with 10 bases aligning to TRBD2. The V gene end was trimmed by 7 bases and the J gene end by 1 base; junction bases not matched to a gene: 7. This CDR3 comprises 16 residues. Germline CDR1 is MDHEN and CDR2 is SYDVKM. Written as DNA, the CDR3 is TGTGCCAGCATCTCTATAGCGGGGGGATCCTACAATGAGCAGTTCTTC. It encodes CASISIAGGSYNEQFF.

This rearrangement joins TRBV11-3 to TRBJ2-2; maybe TRBD1 (6 bases). In germline, CDR1 is SGHNT, CDR2 YENEEA. V lost 5 bases and J 5 bases, leaving 15 bases between the germline ends. The CDR3 sequence is 15 residues long. The CDR3 DNA is TGTGCCAGCAGCCCCGGGACATGGCGGACCGGGGAGCTGTTTTTT. Its protein is CASSPGTWRTGELFF.